Shown below are 11 T cell receptor beta chains from a single sample sequenced in a study of regulatory dendritic cells for organ transplantation. TCRdb's table, derived via immunoSEQ multiplex PCR, lists solely in-frame clones and lacks some. The repertoire consists of approximately 28,000 clones, with roughly 84% occurring once and the leading ten covering around 0.43%. Sequences were obtained from naive CD8+ T cells from blood. The subset was: CD45RA+ naive T cells. Receptors were obtained from a human donor in good health.

The CDR3 DNA reads as TGTGCCAGCAGTTTTAGAGGGTTCAAGAATACTAATGAAAAACTGTTTTTT. Translation: CASSFRGFKNTNEKLFF. This chain links TRBV27 with TRBJ1-4; D is unclear. The length of the CDR3 is 17 residues. Germline values: CDR1 MNHEY, CDR2 SMNVEV (reference sequence). Trimming removed 3 bases at V and 2 bases at J, with 16 bases between. The full variable domain, rest sourced from reference TRBV27 and TRBJ1-4, is EAQVTQNPRYLITVTGKKLTVTCSQNMNHEYMSWYRQDPGLGLRQIYYSMNVEVTDKGDVPEGYKVSRKEKRNFPLILESPSPNQTSLYFCASSFRGFKNTNEKLFFGSGTQLSVL.

The rearrangement joins TRBV21-1 to TRBJ2-2; the table's D call, TRBD1, has no DNA check behind it. TRBV21-1 is a known pseudogene. There are 17 residues in the CDR3. In DNA form, the CDR3 reads TGTGCCAGCAGCAAATGGGGGGCAGGGGGTAACACCGGGGAGCTGTTTTTT. It codes for CASSKWGAGGNTGELFF.

The CDR3 nucleotides read TGTGCCAGTACGGGGGGCGGCAGGGGGCCGGGTCAGCCCCAGCATTTT. It is translated as CASTGGGRGPGQPQHF. The chain employs TRBV19 and TRBJ1-5; 8 bases agree with TRBD1. There are 16 residues in the CDR3. Germline V gene data show CDR1 as LNHDA and CDR2 as SQIVND (reference sequence). Unmatched junction bases numbered 14, after V lost 7 bases and J lost 6 bases. The full variable domain, in which reference TRBV19 and TRBJ1-5 provide the parts outside the CDR3, is DGGITQSPKYLFRKEGQNVTLSCEQNLNHDAMYWYRQDPGQGLRLIYYSQIVNDFQKGDIAEGYSVSREKKESFPLTVTSAQKNPTAFYLCASTGGGRGPGQPQHFGDGTRLSIL.

This sequence joins TRBV7-8 and TRBJ2-3; maybe TRBD1 (6 bases). In germline, CDR1 is SGHVS, CDR2 FQNEAQ. The V end was cut by 2 bases, the J end by 3 bases, with 12 bases between. This CDR3 comprises 15 residues. CDR3 in DNA: TGTGCCAGCAGCTTATATACAGGGAGAACAGATACGCAGTATTTT. Translation gives CASSLYTGRTDTQYF.

The rearrangement joins TRBV9 to TRBJ1-2, with unresolved D. Trimming pared 2 bases from V and 6 bases from J, leaving 20 bases between. This CDR3 spans 16 amino acids. Per germline, CDR1 SGDLS and CDR2 YYNGEE. The CDR3 loop reads CASSVALGSLRNGYTF. CDR3 coding DNA: TGTGCCAGCAGCGTGGCCCTAGGGAGCTTGAGAAATGGCTACACCTTC.

The rearrangement links TRBV25-1 to TRBJ2-5, with 7 bases that match TRBD1. J gave up 6 bases and V 2 bases, and 9 bases lay outside the gene matches. This CDR3 has 15 amino acids. Germline CDR1 is MGHDK and CDR2 is SYGVNS. The CDR3 sequence: CASSEPGTDLKTQYF. The CDR3 DNA reads as TGTGCCAGCAGTGAACCCGGGACAGACCTTAAGACCCAGTACTTC.

V gene TRBV7-2 combines with J gene TRBJ2-7; 10 nucleotides match TRBD1. The CDR3 extends over 14 amino acids. Germline V gene data show CDR1 as SGHTA and CDR2 as FQGNSA. J lost 5 bases, V lost 4 bases, and 5 bases had no gene match. The CDR3 DNA reads TGTGCCAGCAGCTCCCGGGACAGGGGCCACGAGCAGTACTTC. As protein: CASSSRDRGHEQYF.

The rearrangement links TRBV5-6 to TRBJ2-3; the match to TRBD1 covers 7 bases. The CDR3 spans 15 residues. The trim removed 3 bases at V and 4 bases at J, leaving 8 bases unmatched. Germline V CDR1 and CDR2: SGHDT, YYEEEE. The CDR3 DNA reads as TGTGCCAGCAGCTCAACGACAGGGTTTTCAGATACGCAGTATTTT. Amino acid sequence: CASSSTTGFSDTQYF.

In this sample, this clone turned up a few times. The rearrangement links TRBV9 to TRBJ1-2, with TRBD1 matching 9 bases. V lost 6 bases and J lost 2; bases outside the gene matches: 8. The CDR3 extends over 15 amino acids. The germline gives CDR1 SGDLS, CDR2 YYNGEE. The CDR3 bases are TGTGCCAGCAATCTAGGGACAGGGCTGAACTATGGCTACACCTTC. Its protein product is CASNLGTGLNYGYTF. Based on the CDR3 plus reference TRBV9 and TRBJ1-2, the full variable domain is DSGVTQTPKHLITATGQRVTLRCSPRSGDLSVYWYQQSLDQGLQFLIQYYNGEERAKGNILERFSAQQFPDLHSELNLSSLELGDSALYFCASNLGTGLNYGYTFGSGTRLTVV.

The chain joins TRBV9 to TRBJ2-1; 7 bases fit TRBD2. The CDR3 spans 12 residues. With V trimmed by 4 bases and J by 10 bases, 5 bases remained unmatched. The germline V gene has CDR1 SGDLS and CDR2 YYNGEE. This CDR3 reads CASSKTSSEQFF. CDR3 DNA: TGTGCCAGCAGCAAGACTAGCAGCGAGCAGTTCTTC.

This chain's CDR3 is CASSEGGFSGNTIYF. DNA for the CDR3: TGTGCCAGCAGTGAGGGGGGATTCTCTGGAAACACCATATATTTT. V is TRBV2 and J is TRBJ1-3; tentatively, D is TRBD1 (5 bases). The CDR3 has 15 residues. Trimming shortened V by 3 bases and J by 0 bases, and 9 bases separated the two germline ends. Germline CDR1 is SNHLY and CDR2 is FYNNEI.